A selection of T cell receptor beta chains follows, all from one sample in a study of T cells in Graves' hyperthyroidism and ophthalmopathy. MiXCR, run by TCRdb on the multiplex PCR reads, gives a single entry per CDR3 protein. Here the sample spans a few hundred thousand distinct CDR3 sequences, 40% to 55% being singletons. Material for sequencing was peripheral blood or thyroid tissue (not recorded which). These receptors all come from an adult woman with Graves' disease, either hyperthyroidism or ophthalmopathy (not recorded which). Both conserved end residues are part of each CDR3. The order of the fields is CDR3 DNA, CDR3 protein, V gene, J gene, clone size, D gene. D genes are given only for firm matches. For some rows the clone size is stated as once, few or many, or as a class when expanded; others skip it.

CDR3 DNA: TGCGCCAGCAGCTTGAGTTCAACAGGGGGCGAGGAGACCCAGTACTTC
CDR3 protein: CASSLSSTGGEETQYF
V gene: TRBV5-1
J gene: TRBJ2-5
clone size: many
D gene: TRBD1

CDR3 DNA: TGTGCCAGCAGCCCCTCTAGCGGGAAGGCCCACGAGCAGTACTTC
CDR3 protein: CASSPSSGKAHEQYF
V gene: TRBV14
J gene: TRBJ2-7
clone size: -
D gene: TRBD2

CDR3 DNA: TGTGCCAGCAGTTTCACAGGGGCAGATCCCACCTACGAGCAGTACTTC
CDR3 protein: CASSFTGADPTYEQYF
V gene: TRBV6-5
J gene: TRBJ2-7
clone size: many
D gene: TRBD1

CDR3 DNA: TGTGCCATCAGTGATACGGGAGGAAGCACTGAAGCTTTCTTT
CDR3 protein: CAISDTGGSTEAFF
V gene: TRBV10-3
J gene: TRBJ1-1
clone size: many
D gene: -

CDR3 DNA: TGTGCCAGCAGTTTAGGGGCAGGAGAAGGAAACACCATATATTTT
CDR3 protein: CASSLGAGEGNTIYF
V gene: TRBV12-3/TRBV12-4
J gene: TRBJ1-3
clone size: -
D gene: -

CDR3 DNA: TGTGCCAGCAGCCTGGACCGGGACAGTGTCTACTATAATTCACCCCTCCACTTT
CDR3 protein: CASSLDRDSVYYNSPLHF
V gene: TRBV7-2
J gene: TRBJ1-6
clone size: -
D gene: TRBD1

CDR3 DNA: TGTGCCAGCTTGGCGGGGACAGTCTACGAGCAGTACTTC
CDR3 protein: CASLAGTVYEQYF
V gene: TRBV9
J gene: TRBJ2-7
clone size: once
D gene: -

CDR3 DNA: TGCGCCAGCAGTGAGCAGGAGGAGTGGCAGACCCAGTACTTC
CDR3 protein: CASSEQEEWQTQYF
V gene: TRBV10-2
J gene: TRBJ2-5
clone size: many
D gene: -

CDR3 DNA: TGTGCCAGCAGCCGGAGGTCCTTTACTGAAAAACTGTTTTTT
CDR3 protein: CASSRRSFTEKLFF
V gene: TRBV7-2
J gene: TRBJ1-4
clone size: -
D gene: -

CDR3 DNA: TGTGCCAGCCCCGGGGAGACAGGGATCTACGAGCAGTACTTC
CDR3 protein: CASPGETGIYEQYF
V gene: TRBV6-1
J gene: TRBJ2-7
clone size: many
D gene: TRBD1

CDR3 DNA: TGTGCCAGCAACCCTCTAGCGGGAGCTGGGGAGCTGTTTTTT
CDR3 protein: CASNPLAGAGELFF
V gene: TRBV6-5
J gene: TRBJ2-2
clone size: -
D gene: TRBD2

CDR3 DNA: TGTGCCAGCAGCGTAGGGGGGGGTTACTCTGGGGCCAACGTCCTGACTTTC
CDR3 protein: CASSVGGGYSGANVLTF
V gene: TRBV9
J gene: TRBJ2-6
clone size: -
D gene: TRBD2

CDR3 DNA: TGTGCCATCAGTGAACAAGGACTAGCGGGTTACGGGAGCACCGGGGAGCTGTTTTTT
CDR3 protein: CAISEQGLAGYGSTGELFF
V gene: TRBV10-3
J gene: TRBJ2-2
clone size: many
D gene: TRBD2

CDR3 DNA: TGTGCCAGCAGCTTTGGAACAGCCCTCTATGTCTACACCTTC
CDR3 protein: CASSFGTALYVYTF
V gene: TRBV7-9
J gene: TRBJ1-2
clone size: -
D gene: -

CDR3 DNA: TGCGCCAGCAGCCAAGGGGGGCAGGCGGGCGTGCTTTTCTTT
CDR3 protein: CASSQGGQAGVLFF
V gene: TRBV4-1
J gene: TRBJ1-1
clone size: many
D gene: -

CDR3 DNA: TGTGCCAGCAGTGAAGGGGGGGAGAACACTGAAGCTTTCTTT
CDR3 protein: CASSEGGENTEAFF
V gene: TRBV6-1
J gene: TRBJ1-1
clone size: many
D gene: -

CDR3 DNA: TGTGCCAGCATTTCCAGCGCGGTAAATTCACCCCTCCACTTT
CDR3 protein: CASISSAVNSPLHF
V gene: TRBV2
J gene: TRBJ1-6
clone size: many
D gene: -

CDR3 DNA: TGTGCCAGTAGTCCCCAGGGACTAGCGGGAGAGACCCAGTACTTC
CDR3 protein: CASSPQGLAGETQYF
V gene: TRBV19
J gene: TRBJ2-5
clone size: -
D gene: TRBD2

CDR3 DNA: TGTGCCAGCAGCTCGAACAAGTGGATTCGTGGCGAGCAGTACTTC
CDR3 protein: CASSSNKWIRGEQYF
V gene: TRBV5-1
J gene: TRBJ2-7
clone size: -
D gene: -

CDR3 DNA: TGTGCCAGCAGGATGGAAGGAGGCAGATATGGCTACACCTTC
CDR3 protein: CASRMEGGRYGYTF
V gene: TRBV7-9
J gene: TRBJ1-2
clone size: -
D gene: -

CDR3 DNA: TGTGCCAGCAGCGCCCGGGAGAGCTATGGCTACACCTTC
CDR3 protein: CASSARESYGYTF
V gene: TRBV9
J gene: TRBJ1-2
clone size: -
D gene: -

CDR3 DNA: TGCAGCGTTGAGCCTAGCTTGAGCGACGGGGAGCTGTTTTTT
CDR3 protein: CSVEPSLSDGELFF
V gene: TRBV29-1
J gene: TRBJ2-2
clone size: once
D gene: -

CDR3 DNA: TGTGCCACCAGTGATTTGTGGGGATCTGAAGCTTTCTTT
CDR3 protein: CATSDLWGSEAFF
V gene: TRBV24-1
J gene: TRBJ1-1
clone size: many
D gene: -

CDR3 DNA: TGTGCCAGCAGCGCCGGGACGGGGTATGGCTACACCTTC
CDR3 protein: CASSAGTGYGYTF
V gene: TRBV7-6
J gene: TRBJ1-2
clone size: many
D gene: -

CDR3 DNA: TGCAGCGTGACAGGGTCTGGGGCCAACGTCCTGACTTTC
CDR3 protein: CSVTGSGANVLTF
V gene: TRBV29-1
J gene: TRBJ2-6
clone size: few
D gene: TRBD1